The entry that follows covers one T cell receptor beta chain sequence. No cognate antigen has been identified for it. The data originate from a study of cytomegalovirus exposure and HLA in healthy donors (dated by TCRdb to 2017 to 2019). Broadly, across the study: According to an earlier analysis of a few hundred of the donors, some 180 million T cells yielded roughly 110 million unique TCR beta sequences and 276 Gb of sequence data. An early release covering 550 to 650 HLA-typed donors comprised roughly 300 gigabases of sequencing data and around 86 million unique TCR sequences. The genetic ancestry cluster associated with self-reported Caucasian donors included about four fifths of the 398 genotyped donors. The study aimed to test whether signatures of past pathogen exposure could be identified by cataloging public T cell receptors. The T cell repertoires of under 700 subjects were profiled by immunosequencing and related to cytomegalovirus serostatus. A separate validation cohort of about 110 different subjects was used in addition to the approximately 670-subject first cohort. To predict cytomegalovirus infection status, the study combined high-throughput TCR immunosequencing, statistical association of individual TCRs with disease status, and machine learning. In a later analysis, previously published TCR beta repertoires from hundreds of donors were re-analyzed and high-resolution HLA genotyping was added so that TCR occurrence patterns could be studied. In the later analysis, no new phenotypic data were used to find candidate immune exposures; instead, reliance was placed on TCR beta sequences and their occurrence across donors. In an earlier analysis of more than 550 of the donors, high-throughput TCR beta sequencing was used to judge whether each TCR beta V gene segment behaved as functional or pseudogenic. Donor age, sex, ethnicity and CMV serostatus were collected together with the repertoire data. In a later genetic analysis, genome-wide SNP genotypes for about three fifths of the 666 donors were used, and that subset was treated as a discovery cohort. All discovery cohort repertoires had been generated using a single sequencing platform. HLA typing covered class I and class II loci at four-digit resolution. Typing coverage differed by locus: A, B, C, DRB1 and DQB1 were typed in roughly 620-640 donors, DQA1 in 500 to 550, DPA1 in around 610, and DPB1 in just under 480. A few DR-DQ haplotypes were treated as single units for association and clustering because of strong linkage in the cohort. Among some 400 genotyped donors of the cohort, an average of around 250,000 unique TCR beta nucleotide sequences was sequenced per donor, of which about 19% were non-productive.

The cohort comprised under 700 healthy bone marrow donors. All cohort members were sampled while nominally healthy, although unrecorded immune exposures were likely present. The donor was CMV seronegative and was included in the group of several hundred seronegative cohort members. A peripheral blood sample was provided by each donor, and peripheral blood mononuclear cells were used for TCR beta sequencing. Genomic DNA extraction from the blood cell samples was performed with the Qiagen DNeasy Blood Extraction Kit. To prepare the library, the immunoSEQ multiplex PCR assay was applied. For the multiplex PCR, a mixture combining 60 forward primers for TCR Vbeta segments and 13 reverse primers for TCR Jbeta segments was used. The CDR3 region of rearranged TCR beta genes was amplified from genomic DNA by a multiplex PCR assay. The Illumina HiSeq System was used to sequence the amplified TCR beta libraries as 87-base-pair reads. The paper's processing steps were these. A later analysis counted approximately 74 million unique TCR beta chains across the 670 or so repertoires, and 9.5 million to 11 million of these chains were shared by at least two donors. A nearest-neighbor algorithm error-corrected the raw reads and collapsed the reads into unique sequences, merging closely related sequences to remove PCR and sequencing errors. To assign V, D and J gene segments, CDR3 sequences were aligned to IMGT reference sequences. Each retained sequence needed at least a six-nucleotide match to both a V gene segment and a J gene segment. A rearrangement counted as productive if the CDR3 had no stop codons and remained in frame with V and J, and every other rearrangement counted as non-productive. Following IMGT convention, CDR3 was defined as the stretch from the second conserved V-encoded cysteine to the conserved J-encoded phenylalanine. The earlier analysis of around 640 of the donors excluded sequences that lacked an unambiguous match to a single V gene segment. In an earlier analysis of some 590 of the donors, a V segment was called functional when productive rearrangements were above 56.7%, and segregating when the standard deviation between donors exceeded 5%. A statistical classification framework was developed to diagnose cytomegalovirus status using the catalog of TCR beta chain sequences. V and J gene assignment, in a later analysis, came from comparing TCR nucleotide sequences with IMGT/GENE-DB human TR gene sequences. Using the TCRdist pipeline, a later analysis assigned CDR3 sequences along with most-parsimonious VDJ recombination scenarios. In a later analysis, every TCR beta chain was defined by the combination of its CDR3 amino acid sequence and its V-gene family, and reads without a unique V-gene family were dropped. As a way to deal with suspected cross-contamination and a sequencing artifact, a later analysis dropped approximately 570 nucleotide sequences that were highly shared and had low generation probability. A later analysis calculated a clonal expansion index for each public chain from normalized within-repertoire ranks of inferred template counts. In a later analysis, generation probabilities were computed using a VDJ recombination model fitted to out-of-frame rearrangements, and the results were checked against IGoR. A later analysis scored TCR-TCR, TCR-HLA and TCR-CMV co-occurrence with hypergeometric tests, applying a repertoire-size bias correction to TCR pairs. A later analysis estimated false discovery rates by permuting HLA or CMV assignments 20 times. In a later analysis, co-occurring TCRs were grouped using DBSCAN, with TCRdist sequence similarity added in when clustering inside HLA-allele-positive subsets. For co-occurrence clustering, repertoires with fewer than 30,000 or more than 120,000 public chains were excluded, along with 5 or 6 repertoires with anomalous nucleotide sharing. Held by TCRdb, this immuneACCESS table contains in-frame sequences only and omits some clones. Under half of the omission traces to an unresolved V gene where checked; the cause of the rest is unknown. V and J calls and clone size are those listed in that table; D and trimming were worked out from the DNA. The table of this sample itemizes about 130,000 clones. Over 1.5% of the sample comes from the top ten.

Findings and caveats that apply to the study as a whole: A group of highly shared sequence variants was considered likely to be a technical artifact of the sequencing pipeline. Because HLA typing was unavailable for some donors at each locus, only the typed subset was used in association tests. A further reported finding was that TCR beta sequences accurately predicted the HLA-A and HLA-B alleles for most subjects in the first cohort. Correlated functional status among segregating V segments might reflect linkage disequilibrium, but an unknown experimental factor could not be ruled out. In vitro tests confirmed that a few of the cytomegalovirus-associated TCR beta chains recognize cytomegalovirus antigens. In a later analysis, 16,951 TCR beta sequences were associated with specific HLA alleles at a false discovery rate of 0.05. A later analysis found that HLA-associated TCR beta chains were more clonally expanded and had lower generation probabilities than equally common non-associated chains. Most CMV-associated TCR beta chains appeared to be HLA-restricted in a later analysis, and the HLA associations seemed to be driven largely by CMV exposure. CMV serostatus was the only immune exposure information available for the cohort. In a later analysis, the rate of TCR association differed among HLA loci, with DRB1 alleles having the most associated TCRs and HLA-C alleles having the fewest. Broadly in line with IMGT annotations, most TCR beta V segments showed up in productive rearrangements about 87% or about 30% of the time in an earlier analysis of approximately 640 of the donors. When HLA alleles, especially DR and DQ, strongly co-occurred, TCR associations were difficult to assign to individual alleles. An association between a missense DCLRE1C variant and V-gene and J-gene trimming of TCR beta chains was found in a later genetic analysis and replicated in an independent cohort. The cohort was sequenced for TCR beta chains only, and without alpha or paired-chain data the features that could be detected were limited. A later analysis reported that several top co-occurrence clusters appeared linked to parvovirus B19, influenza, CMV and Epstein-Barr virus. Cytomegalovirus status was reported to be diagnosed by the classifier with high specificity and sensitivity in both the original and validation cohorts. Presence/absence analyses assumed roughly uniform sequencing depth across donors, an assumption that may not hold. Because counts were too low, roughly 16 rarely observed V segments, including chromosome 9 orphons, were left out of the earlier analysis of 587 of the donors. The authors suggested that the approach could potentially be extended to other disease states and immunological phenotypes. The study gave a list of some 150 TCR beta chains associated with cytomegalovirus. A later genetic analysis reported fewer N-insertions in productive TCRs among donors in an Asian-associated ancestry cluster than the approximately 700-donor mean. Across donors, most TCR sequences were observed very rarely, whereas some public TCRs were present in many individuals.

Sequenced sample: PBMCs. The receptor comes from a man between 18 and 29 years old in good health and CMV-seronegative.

The DNA sequence follows: TGTGCCACCAGTAGTCAGGGGGCGATTAATTCACCCCTCCACTTT. Its translation is CATSSQGAINSPLHF. The rearranged segments are TRBV15 and TRBJ1-6; 8 central bases correspond to TRBD1. Trimming leaves V shorter by 6 bases and J shorter by 6 bases, with the junction holding 7 bases beyond the gene matches. The CDR3 spans 15 residues, from the cysteine through the phenylalanine. Only CDR3 DNA is held: 45 bases, read in frame from base 1. The germline V gene (reference sequence) yields LNHNV for CDR1 and YYDKDF for CDR2.